These T cell receptor beta chains were read from a single sample in a study of T cell responses to AZD1222 COVID-19 vaccine. The assay was immunoSEQ multiplex PCR, and TCRdb's table has in-frame clones only and misses some. The sample yields 150,000 to 200,000 clones, 80% to 95% seen once. The specimen comprised peripheral blood, sampled on day 0 of AZD1222 vaccination. These receptors originate from an adult in good health. CDR3s include the opening cysteine and the closing phenylalanine or tryptophan. The order of the fields is D gene, J gene, clone size, V gene, CDR3 DNA, CDR3 protein. A D gene is named only where the DNA matches it firmly. Expanded clones get a size class; other rows say once, few or many, or leave the size out.

>TRBD2|TRBJ2-1|once|TRBV30
TGTGCCTGGAACCGGGGGGGCTCTTACAATGAGCAGTTCTTC
CAWNRGGSYNEQFF
>.|TRBJ1-5|.|TRBV3-1/TRBV3-2
TGTGCCAGCAGCCTGTGGACGGACCAGCCCCAGCATTTT
CASSLWTDQPQHF
>.|TRBJ1-2|.|TRBV7-3
TGTGCCAGCAGCCCAACAGGGAGTCCCTATGGCTACACCTTC
CASSPTGSPYGYTF
>.|TRBJ2-3|.|TRBV7-9
TGTGCCAGCAGCAACAGGGCGGGCACAGATACGCAGTATTTT
CASSNRAGTDTQYF
>TRBD2|TRBJ2-2|.|TRBV3-1/TRBV3-2
TGTGCCAGCAGCAAGACTAGCGGGGGCTTTAACACCGGGGAGCTGTTTTTT
CASSKTSGGFNTGELFF
>.|TRBJ1-6|few|TRBV5-6
TGTGCCAGCAGCTTCGGGACCCCTATTTCACCCCTCCACTTT
CASSFGTPISPLHF
>.|TRBJ2-6|.|TRBV27
TGTGCCAGCAGTTTAGGGGAGTATGGGGCCAACGTCCTGACTTTC
CASSLGEYGANVLTF
>.|TRBJ1-1|.|TRBV19
TGTGCCAGTAGTATAGACTGGGGGGTCGAAGCTTTCTTT
CASSIDWGVEAFF
>TRBD2|TRBJ2-3|.|TRBV7-9
TGTGCCAGCAGTCGCGGGAGACTAGAAGATACGCAGTATTTT
CASSRGRLEDTQYF
>.|TRBJ1-1|.|TRBV2
TGTGCCAGCAAACGGTCCGGAGAGAACACTGAAGCTTTCTTT
CASKRSGENTEAFF
>.|TRBJ1-1|.|TRBV19
TGTGCCAGTATCGGGGGACAACTGAACACTGAAGCTTTCTTT
CASIGGQLNTEAFF
>.|TRBJ1-2|.|TRBV3-1/TRBV3-2
TGTGCCAGCAGCCAGACCCTTGGCAACTATGGCTACACCTTC
CASSQTLGNYGYTF
>.|TRBJ1-4|.|TRBV30
TGTGCCTGGAGTCTGGCGCCTTTTAATGAAAAACTGTTTTTT
CAWSLAPFNEKLFF
>TRBD1|TRBJ2-7|.|TRBV29-1
TGCAGCGTTGAAGTGGGACAGGGGGATCCCTACGAGCAGTACTTC
CSVEVGQGDPYEQYF
>.|TRBJ2-7|.|TRBV30
TGTGCCTGGGGACAGAATGCCTACGAGCAGTACTTC
CAWGQNAYEQYF
>TRBD1|TRBJ1-6|.|TRBV4-1
TGCGCCAGCAGCCAGGGACAGGGGGGTTCACCCCTCCACTTT
CASSQGQGGSPLHF
>.|TRBJ2-7|.|TRBV6-5
TGTGCCAGCAGTTACCCCGAGGGGGGGAGTTACGAGCAGTACTTC
CASSYPEGGSYEQYF
>TRBD2|TRBJ2-3|once|TRBV6-4
TGTGCCAGCAGTGCGACTAGCGGGAGTGGGACAGATACGCAGTATTTT
CASSATSGSGTDTQYF
>.|TRBJ1-4|.|TRBV14
TGTGCCAGCAGCCAACAGGCAGGGGTATACGAAAAACTGTTTTTT
CASSQQAGVYEKLFF
>.|TRBJ1-6|.|TRBV6-5
TGTGCCAGCAGTTACTCTGGGTCCTATAATTCACCCCTCCACTTT
CASSYSGSYNSPLHF
>.|TRBJ1-4|.|TRBV25-1
TGTGCCAGCAGTGGAGGTGGGGTTGAAAAACTGTTTTTT
CASSGGGVEKLFF
>.|TRBJ1-6|once|TRBV5-1
TGCGCCAGCAGCTTGGCGGGAGATAATTCACCCCTCCACTTT
CASSLAGDNSPLHF
>.|TRBJ2-3|.|TRBV28
TGTGCCAGCAGTGAATCGGGACCAGATACGCAGTATTTT
CASSESGPDTQYF
>TRBD1|TRBJ1-2|.|TRBV10-3
TGTGCCATCAGTGAACAGGGGGCAGACTATGGCTACACCTTC
CAISEQGADYGYTF
>TRBD1|TRBJ1-2|.|TRBV5-1
TGCGCCAGCAGCTCTGAGACCGGGACAGGAAGTGGCTACACCTTC
CASSSETGTGSGYTF
>.|TRBJ2-5|.|TRBV18
TGTGCCAGCTCACCGGTCGGACAGCAAGAGACCCAGTACTTC
CASSPVGQQETQYF